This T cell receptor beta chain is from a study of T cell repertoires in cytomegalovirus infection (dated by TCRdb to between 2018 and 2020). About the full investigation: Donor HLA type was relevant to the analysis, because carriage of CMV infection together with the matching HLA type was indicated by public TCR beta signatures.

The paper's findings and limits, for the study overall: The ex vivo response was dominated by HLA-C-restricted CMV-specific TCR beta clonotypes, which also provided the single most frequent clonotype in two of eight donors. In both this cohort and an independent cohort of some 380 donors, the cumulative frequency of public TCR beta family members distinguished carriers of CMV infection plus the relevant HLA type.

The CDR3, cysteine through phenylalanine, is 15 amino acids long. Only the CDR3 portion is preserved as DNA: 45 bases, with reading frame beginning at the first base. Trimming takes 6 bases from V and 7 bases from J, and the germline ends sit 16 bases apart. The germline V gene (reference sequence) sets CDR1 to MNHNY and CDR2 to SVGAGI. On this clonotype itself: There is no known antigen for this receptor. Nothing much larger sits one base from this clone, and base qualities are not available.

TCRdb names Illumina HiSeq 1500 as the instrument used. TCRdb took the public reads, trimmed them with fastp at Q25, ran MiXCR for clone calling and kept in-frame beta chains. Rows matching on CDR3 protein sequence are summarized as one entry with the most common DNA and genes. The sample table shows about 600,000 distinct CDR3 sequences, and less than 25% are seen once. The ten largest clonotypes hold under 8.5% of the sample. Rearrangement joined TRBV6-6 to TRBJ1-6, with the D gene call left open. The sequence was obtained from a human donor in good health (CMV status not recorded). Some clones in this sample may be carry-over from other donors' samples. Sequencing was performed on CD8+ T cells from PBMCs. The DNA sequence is TGTGCCAGCAGGGGGAGAGGGAGAGGCAATTCACCCCTCCACTTT. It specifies CASRGRGRGNSPLHF.